There are many counts of the clone carrying this TCR beta chain. Its target is not known. Time point indicated: persistent/refractory GD, antithyroid drugs over 5 years with positive TRAb. Extracted PBMC RNA gave rise to the TCR library. This specimen belongs to a study of regulatory T cells in long-lasting Graves disease. Looking at the study overall: Those with persistent Graves' disease had received antithyroid drugs for over 5 years with positive TSH receptor antibodies.

TCR beta libraries were built with iRepertoire HTBI primers and Arm-PCR of CDR3 regions. TCRdb called the multiplex PCR reads again in MiXCR, with one record for every CDR3 protein. The table has roughly 400,000 distinct CDR3 sequences, under 25% seen once. Findings and caveats of the study: Persistent Graves' patients showed a TCR diversity that was lower than that of newly diagnosed ones.

The CDR3 totals 15 residues. V lost 5 bases to trimming and J lost 3 bases; unmatched junction nucleotides: 8. Germline assignment: CDR1 ENHRY and CDR2 SYGVKD. The V and J genes are TRBV10-3 and TRBJ1-1; 8 nucleotides match TRBD1. The specimen comprised peripheral blood mononuclear cells (PBMCs), sampled when the disease was refractory, from a patient treated with antithyroid drugs. The sequence came from a female donor with Graves disease. The CDR3 here is CAISPAGGSDTEAFF. Written as DNA, the CDR3 is TGTGCCATCAGTCCCGCAGGGGGCAGTGACACTGAAGCTTTCTTT.